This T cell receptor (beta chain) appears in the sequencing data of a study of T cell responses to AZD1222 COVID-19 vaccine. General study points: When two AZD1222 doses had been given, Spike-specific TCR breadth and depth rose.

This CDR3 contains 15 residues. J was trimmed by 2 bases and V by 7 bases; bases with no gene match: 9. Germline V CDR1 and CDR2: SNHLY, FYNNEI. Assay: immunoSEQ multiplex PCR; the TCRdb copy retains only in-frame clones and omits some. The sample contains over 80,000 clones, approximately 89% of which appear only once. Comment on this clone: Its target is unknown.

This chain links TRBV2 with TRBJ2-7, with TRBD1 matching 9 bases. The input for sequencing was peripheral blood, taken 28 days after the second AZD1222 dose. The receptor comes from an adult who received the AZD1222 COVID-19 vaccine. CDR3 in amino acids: CASKPGTGLPYEQYF. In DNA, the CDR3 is TGTGCCAGCAAACCCGGGACAGGGCTGCCCTACGAGCAGTACTTC.